Below, 31 T cell receptor beta chains from the same sample are listed, as sequenced in a study of control samples from healthy donors and cancer patients. Sequencing used immunoSEQ multiplex PCR; TCRdb keeps in-frame clones, though not all of them. The repertoire consists of approximately 140,000 clones, with roughly 89% occurring once and the leading ten covering approximately 8%. The source material was PBMCs. These receptors came from a man aged 50-59 years with head and neck cancer.

V gene TRBV5-1 combines with J gene TRBJ1-1, with D perhaps TRBD1 (5 bases). The germline V and J ends were trimmed by 4 bases and 7 bases, with 17 bases remaining between them. There are 14 residues in the CDR3. Germline assignment: CDR1 SGHRS and CDR2 YFSETQ. The CDR3 DNA reads as TGCGCCAGCAGCCAACCCACCGAGGGGAATGAAGCTTTCTTT. Encoded protein: CASSQPTEGNEAFF.

CDR3 region: CASSEWASGDNEQFF. CDR3 DNA sequence: TGCGCCAGCAGTGAATGGGCTAGCGGTGACAATGAGCAGTTCTTC. The J gene is TRBJ2-1, the V gene TRBV10-1; 7 bases align to TRBD2. The germline V gene encodes CDR1 WNHNN and CDR2 SYGVQD (reference sequence). Trimming at V came to 3 bases and at J to 5 bases, leaving 7 bases not matched to a gene. CDR3 length: 15 residues.

Written as DNA, the CDR3 is TGTGCCAGCAGTCCACTGGACAGGACGGACACTGAAGCTTTCTTT. Residues: CASSPLDRTDTEAFF. J is TRBJ1-1 and V is TRBV6-6; 7 bases fit TRBD1. Germline V CDR1 and CDR2: MNHNY, SVGAGI (reference sequence). V lost 5 bases to trimming and J lost 3 bases; unmatched junction nucleotides: 9. This CDR3 has 15 amino acids.

This rearrangement joins TRBV9 to TRBJ1-5; TRBD1 aligns across 7 bases. From germline, CDR1 is SGDLS and CDR2 YYNGEE. V gave up 4 bases and J gave up 4 bases; unmatched junction bases: 2. The CDR3 has 13 amino acids. For the CDR3, the DNA is TGTGCCAGCAGCCCGGGACAGAATCAGCCCCAGCATTTT. Protein: CASSPGQNQPQHF.

The J gene is TRBJ1-5, the V gene TRBV30; a possible D gene is TRBD1 (6 bases). The CDR3 runs 13 residues. The germline gives CDR1 GTSNPN, CDR2 SVGIG (reference sequence). V was trimmed by 2 bases and J by 6 bases, leaving 11 bases between them. The DNA for the CDR3 is TGTGCCTGGAGTCCCCAGGGGAGTCAGCCCCAGCATTTT. It yields the protein CAWSPQGSQPQHF.

CDR3 loop: CASSPPSEDTQYF. CDR3 bases: TGTGCCAGCAGCCCTCCAAGTGAAGATACGCAGTATTTT. The J gene is TRBJ2-3, the V gene TRBV7-9; unclear D gene. The CDR3 is 13 amino acids. Germline V lookup: CDR1 SEHNR, CDR2 FQNEAQ (reference sequence). V was pared by 5 bases and J by 5 bases, with 11 bases between.

The rearrangement links TRBV27 to TRBJ2-1, with 7 nucleotides matching TRBD2. This CDR3 spans 16 amino acids. Germline V CDR1 and CDR2: MNHEY, SMNVEV (reference sequence). Unmatched junction bases numbered 9, after V lost 2 bases and J lost 5 bases. CDR3 coding DNA: TGTGCCAGCAGTTTAATTCCTAGCGGAGGCGACAATGAGCAGTTCTTC. This translates into CASSLIPSGGDNEQFF.

The CDR3 loop is CASSLDGNSYEQYF. The CDR3 DNA sequence: TGTGCCAGCAGCTTAGATGGGAACTCCTACGAGCAGTACTTC. The J gene is TRBJ2-7, the V gene TRBV11-2; D uncertain. In germline, CDR1 is SGHAT, CDR2 FQNNGV. This CDR3 is built from 14 residues. V lost 0 bases and J 0 bases, leaving 6 bases between the germline ends.

The chain combines TRBV24-1 with TRBJ2-5; 7 bases line up with TRBD1. V lost 7 bases and J lost 2; bases outside the gene matches: 3. CDR1 and CDR2 from the germline V gene are KGHDR and SFDVKD. The length of the CDR3 is 13 residues. For the CDR3, the DNA is TGTGCCACCAGCTTGACAGGGCAAGAGACCCAGTACTTC. Translation gives CATSLTGQETQYF.

V is TRBV3-1 (or the pseudogene TRBV3-2) and J is TRBJ1-1, with D possibly TRBD1 on 6 matching bases. This CDR3 contains 14 residues. Trimming took 2 bases from V and 3 from J, leaving 10 bases between them. CDR1 is LGHDT, CDR2 YNNKEL, per germline (reference sequence). The CDR3 loop reads CASSQRGAYTEAFF. As DNA, the CDR3 is TGTGCCAGCAGCCAAAGGGGGGCGTACACTGAAGCTTTCTTT.

The chain links TRBV18 to TRBJ2-5; TRBD1 aligns across 7 bases. The V gene's germline CDR1 is KGHSH and CDR2 LQKENI. The CDR3 contains 15 residues. The V segment lost 6 bases and the J segment 0 bases; nucleotides outside the gene matches: 7. The CDR3 protein is CASSYSQGNQETQYF. CDR3 in DNA: TGTGCCAGCTCGTATTCACAGGGGAACCAAGAGACCCAGTACTTC. Full variable domain (outside the CDR3, taken from reference TRBV18 and TRBJ2-5): NAGVMQNPRHLVRRRGQEARLRCSPMKGHSHVYWYRQLPEEGLKFMVYLQKENIIDESGMPKERFSAEFPKEGPSILRIQQVVRGDSAAYFCASSYSQGNQETQYFGPGTRLLVL.

V gene TRBV5-4 combines with J gene TRBJ1-1; D is undetermined. CDR1 and CDR2 from the germline V gene are SGHNT and YYREEE (reference sequence). V gave up 3 bases and J gave up 4 bases, with 13 bases separating them. The length of the CDR3 is 14 residues. The CDR3 sequence is CASSWKSPTTEAFF. CDR3 bases: TGTGCCAGCAGCTGGAAGTCCCCGACCACTGAAGCTTTCTTT.

The chain carries TRBV18 and TRBJ1-1; perhaps TRBD1 as D (5 bases). Trimming pared 2 bases from V and 4 bases from J, leaving 11 bases between. This CDR3 has 14 residues. Germline lookup yields CDR1 KGHSH and CDR2 LQKENI. The CDR3 region is CASSPGDLGTEAFF. In DNA form, the CDR3 reads TGTGCCAGCTCACCAGGGGACTTGGGCACTGAAGCTTTCTTT.

The sample holds a few counts of this clone. V gene TRBV19 combines with J gene TRBJ2-7; D is ambiguous. From germline, CDR1 is LNHDA and CDR2 SQIVND (reference sequence). Trimming left V 5 bases short and J 2 bases short, with 13 bases between. This CDR3 has 14 residues. The CDR3 nucleotides are TGTGCCAGTAGTCGGCAGGCCGGGCCCTACGAGCAGTACTTC. It is translated as CASSRQAGPYEQYF.

This clone was seen just once. J is TRBJ2-7 and V is TRBV27; D is unclear. V dropped 5 bases and J dropped 3 bases, with 14 bases sitting between them. This CDR3 comprises 14 residues. Looked up from germline, CDR1 is MNHEY and CDR2 is SMNVEV (reference sequence). The CDR3 spells CASSPLPNSYEQYF. In nucleotides, the CDR3 is TGTGCCAGCAGTCCTCTCCCAAACAGCTACGAGCAGTACTTC.

The chain employs TRBV6-6 and TRBJ1-2, with a tentative D call TRBD1 (6 bases). CDR1 and CDR2 (germline): MNHNY, SVGAGI (reference sequence). This CDR3 is 13 amino acids long. V shed 6 bases and J shed 6 bases, with 14 bases lying between them. The CDR3 sequence is CASRKMGGDGYTF. The CDR3 coding sequence is TGTGCCAGCAGAAAAATGGGGGGCGATGGCTACACCTTC.

The chain has TRBV3-1 (or the pseudogene TRBV3-2) and TRBJ1-2; D might be TRBD1 (5 bases). Germline CDR1 and CDR2: LGHDT and YNNKEL (reference sequence). Between the trimmed V and J ends, which lost 0 bases and 11 bases, there was a span of 10 bases. CDR3 length: 12 residues. The CDR3 is CASSQEAGTYTF. In DNA form, the CDR3 reads TGTGCCAGCAGCCAAGAAGCAGGGACGTACACCTTC.

The rearrangement uses TRBV5-4 and TRBJ2-4; the D is unclear. Germline V CDR1 and CDR2: SGHNT, YYREEE (reference sequence). The CDR3 is 10 amino acids. Trimming pared 2 bases from V and 8 bases from J, leaving 2 bases between. CDR3 residues: CASSFDIQYF. The DNA for the CDR3 is TGTGCCAGCAGCTTCGACATTCAGTACTTC.

The V and J genes are TRBV3-1 (or the pseudogene TRBV3-2) and TRBJ2-7, with D unclear. V lost 5 bases to trimming and J lost 7 bases, with 12 bases between them. Germline V gene sequence: CDR1 LGHDT, CDR2 YNNKEL (reference sequence). This CDR3 has 12 amino acids. The CDR3 DNA is TGTGCCAGCAGCGTAGGCCCTTGGGAGCAGTACTTC. Protein sequence: CASSVGPWEQYF.

This clone was seen more than once but under ten times. This chain links TRBV6-5 with TRBJ1-2; no definite D call. Germline V gives CDR1 MNHEY, CDR2 SVGAGI. V was pared by 6 bases and J by 4 bases, with 15 bases between. The CDR3 has 14 amino acids. The DNA of the CDR3 is TGTGCCAGCAGCCGCCGGGATCGGGGCTATGGCTACACCTTC. Translating it yields CASSRRDRGYGYTF.

The chain carries TRBV18 and TRBJ2-6; no reliable D call. The CDR3 has 16 amino acids. Germline V gene data show CDR1 as KGHSH and CDR2 as LQKENI. Trimming pared 2 bases from V and 1 base from J, leaving 9 bases between. The CDR3 DNA sequence: TGTGCCAGCTCACCAGAGAGAGTGTCTGGGGCCAACGTCCTGACTTTC. As protein: CASSPERVSGANVLTF. The whole variable domain, filled in from reference TRBV18 and TRBJ2-6, reads NAGVMQNPRHLVRRRGQEARLRCSPMKGHSHVYWYRQLPEEGLKFMVYLQKENIIDESGMPKERFSAEFPKEGPSILRIQQVVRGDSAAYFCASSPERVSGANVLTFGAGSRLTVL.

This chain joins TRBV19 and TRBJ1-2, with D unresolved. CDR1 and CDR2 (germline): LNHDA, SQIVND (reference sequence). Trimming took 3 bases from V and 6 from J, leaving 17 bases between them. The CDR3 is 15 residues long. Written as DNA, the CDR3 is TGTGCCAGTAGTATTTCTATGTTGGGATTTGATGGCTACACCTTC. This codes for CASSISMLGFDGYTF.

The chain recombines TRBV11-2 with TRBJ2-7, with D possibly TRBD1 on 5 matching bases. CDR3 size: 13 residues. The ends were cut back, 4 bases at V and 3 bases at J, with 10 bases in the middle. Germline CDR1 is SGHAT and CDR2 is FQNNGV. CDR3 region: CASSSSQDYEQYF. CDR3 sequence (DNA): TGTGCCAGCAGCTCCTCACAGGACTACGAGCAGTACTTC.

This chain uses TRBV19 with TRBJ2-3, with D uncertain. Trimming cost V 4 bases and J 4 bases, with 6 bases left between them. Germline V CDR1 and CDR2: LNHDA, SQIVND (reference sequence). The CDR3 spans 12 residues. The CDR3 here is CASSSAADTQYF. The CDR3 DNA follows: TGTGCCAGTAGTAGCGCCGCAGATACGCAGTATTTT.

This chain uses TRBV7-9 with TRBJ2-5; 12 positions agree with TRBD2. Germline loops: CDR1 SEHNR, CDR2 FQNEAQ (reference sequence). This CDR3 region has 15 residues. Unmatched junction bases numbered 6, after V lost 5 bases and J lost 5 bases. The CDR3 nucleotides are TGTGCCAGCAGCGACCGACTAGCGGGAGAGGAGACCCAGTACTTC. This encodes CASSDRLAGEETQYF.

The chain carries TRBV5-1 and TRBJ2-7; 9 bases fit TRBD1. With V trimmed by 0 bases and J by 4 bases, 11 bases remained unmatched. Germline CDR1 SGHRS, CDR2 YFSETQ. CDR3 length: 17 amino acids. The CDR3 region has the DNA TGCGCCAGCAGCTTGGCCCCCCAGACAGGGACAGGGTACGAGCAGTACTTC. Its translation: CASSLAPQTGTGYEQYF.

V gene TRBV19 combines with J gene TRBJ1-1; a weak D match, TRBD1 (5 bases). The CDR3 is 12 residues long. Germline CDR1 and CDR2: LNHDA and SQIVND (reference sequence). The V end lost 10 bases, the J end lost 1 base, and 10 bases lay between the germline ends. CDR3 loop: CATDDRNTEAFF. CDR3 coding DNA: TGTGCCACCGATGACAGGAACACTGAAGCTTTCTTT.

The chain recombines TRBV5-1 with TRBJ2-1; 10 bases are shared with TRBD1. Per germline, CDR1 SGHRS and CDR2 YFSETQ. J gave up 2 bases and V 4 bases, and 3 bases lay outside the gene matches. This CDR3 comprises 15 residues. The CDR3: CASSPGQGPYNEQFF. In nucleotides, the CDR3 is TGCGCCAGCAGCCCGGGACAGGGGCCCTACAATGAGCAGTTCTTC.

The chain uses TRBV10-3 and TRBJ2-3; D is perhaps TRBD2 (6 bases). V was cut by 1 base and J by 0 bases, with 11 bases left in between. From germline, CDR1 is ENHRY and CDR2 SYGVKD. The CDR3 loop spans 16 amino acids. The DNA of the CDR3 is TGTGCCATCAGTGAGTTTCCGGGACTGAGCACAGATACGCAGTATTTT. This encodes CAISEFPGLSTDTQYF.

The chain employs TRBV27 and TRBJ1-4; no definite D call. The CDR3 spans 15 residues. Germline CDR1 MNHEY, CDR2 SMNVEV (reference sequence). V lost 2 bases and J 8 bases, leaving 15 bases between the germline ends. CDR3 in DNA: TGTGCCAGCAGTTTAAGGCTGGGTTCCGGGGAAAAACTGTTTTTT. Protein: CASSLRLGSGEKLFF. The entire variable domain, with the rest obtained from reference TRBV27 and TRBJ1-4, is as follows: EAQVTQNPRYLITVTGKKLTVTCSQNMNHEYMSWYRQDPGLGLRQIYYSMNVEVTDKGDVPEGYKVSRKEKRNFPLILESPSPNQTSLYFCASSLRLGSGEKLFFGSGTQLSVL.

V and J are TRBV18 and TRBJ2-7; D is perhaps TRBD1 (5 bases). Per germline, CDR1 KGHSH and CDR2 LQKENI. The CDR3 runs to 12 residues. V was clipped by 5 bases and J by 6 bases, with 11 bases between them. The CDR3: CASSSGQGEQYF. The CDR3 DNA reads as TGTGCCAGCTCATCGGGCCAGGGCGAGCAGTACTTC.